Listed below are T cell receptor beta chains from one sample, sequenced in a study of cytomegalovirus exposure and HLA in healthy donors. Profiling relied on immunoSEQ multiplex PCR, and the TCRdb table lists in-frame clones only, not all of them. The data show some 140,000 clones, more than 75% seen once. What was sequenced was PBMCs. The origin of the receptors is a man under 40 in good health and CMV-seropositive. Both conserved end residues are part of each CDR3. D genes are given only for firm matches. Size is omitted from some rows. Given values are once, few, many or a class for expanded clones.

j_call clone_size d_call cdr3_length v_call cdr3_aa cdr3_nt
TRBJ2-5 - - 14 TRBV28 CASSLTGTQETQYF TGTGCCAGCAGTTTAACAGGGACCCAAGAGACCCAGTACTTC
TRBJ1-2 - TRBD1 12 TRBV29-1 CSVHTGGNGYTF TGCAGCGTTCACACAGGGGGCAATGGCTACACCTTC
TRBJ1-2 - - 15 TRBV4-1 CASSHLSGGLYGYTF TGCGCCAGCAGCCACCTATCGGGGGGTCTCTATGGCTACACCTTC
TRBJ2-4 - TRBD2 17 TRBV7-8 CASSLATRGRAGGIQYF TGTGCCAGCAGCTTAGCTACCCGCGGGAGGGCTGGGGGGATTCAGTACTTC
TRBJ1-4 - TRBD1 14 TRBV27 CASRQDRGREKLFF TGTGCCAGCAGGCAGGACAGGGGTCGTGAAAAACTGTTTTTT
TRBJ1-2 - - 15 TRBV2 CASSEALRGSRPYTF TGTGCCAGCAGTGAAGCGCTTCGAGGTTCGCGACCCTACACCTTC
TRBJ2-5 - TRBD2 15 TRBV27 CASSTLAGFGETQYF TGTGCCAGCAGTACCTTAGCGGGTTTTGGCGAGACCCAGTACTTC
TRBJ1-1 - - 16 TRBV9 CASSVIRGTINTEAFF TGTGCCAGCAGCGTAATTCGGGGGACGATTAACACTGAAGCTTTCTTT
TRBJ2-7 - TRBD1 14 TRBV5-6 CASSYGQGAYEQYF TGTGCCAGCAGCTACGGACAGGGGGCGTACGAGCAGTACTTC
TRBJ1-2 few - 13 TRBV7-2 CASSLELNYGYTF TGTGCCAGCAGCTTAGAACTTAACTATGGCTACACCTTC
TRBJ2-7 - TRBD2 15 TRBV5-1 CASSLELAGGYEQYF TGCGCCAGCAGCTTGGAACTAGCGGGTGGTTACGAGCAGTACTTC
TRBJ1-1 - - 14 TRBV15 CATSRVRQNTEAFF TGTGCCACCAGCAGGGTCCGACAGAACACTGAAGCTTTCTTT
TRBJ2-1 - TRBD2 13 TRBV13 CASSTQTSVGQFF TGTGCCAGCAGCACCCAGACTAGCGTGGGGCAGTTCTTC